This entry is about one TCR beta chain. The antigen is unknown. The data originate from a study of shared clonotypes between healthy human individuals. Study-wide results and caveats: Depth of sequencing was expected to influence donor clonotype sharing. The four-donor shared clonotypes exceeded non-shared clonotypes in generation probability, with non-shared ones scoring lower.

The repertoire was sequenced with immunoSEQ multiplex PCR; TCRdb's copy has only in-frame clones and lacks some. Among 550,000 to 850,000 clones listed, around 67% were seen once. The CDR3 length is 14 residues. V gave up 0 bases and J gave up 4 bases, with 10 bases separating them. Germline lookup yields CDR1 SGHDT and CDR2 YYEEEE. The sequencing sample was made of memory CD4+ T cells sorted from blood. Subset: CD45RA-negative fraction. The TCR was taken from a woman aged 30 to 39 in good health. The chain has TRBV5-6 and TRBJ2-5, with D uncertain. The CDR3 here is CASSLGSTRETQYF. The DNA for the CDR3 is TGTGCCAGCAGCTTGGGTAGCACGAGAGAGACCCAGTACTTC.